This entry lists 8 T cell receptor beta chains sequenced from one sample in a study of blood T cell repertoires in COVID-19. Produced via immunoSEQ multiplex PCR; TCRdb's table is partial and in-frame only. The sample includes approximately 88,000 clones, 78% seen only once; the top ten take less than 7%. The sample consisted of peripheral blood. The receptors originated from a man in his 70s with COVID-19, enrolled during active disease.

For the CDR3, the DNA is TGTGCCAGCAGTTTGAGGCCGACTCCTGAAGCTTTCTTT. This codes for CASSLRPTPEAFF. The gene calls are TRBV28 and TRBJ1-1, with D unresolved. The CDR3 extends over 13 amino acids. CDR1 is MDHEN and CDR2 is SYDVKM in the germline V gene. V was clipped by 3 bases and J by 6 bases, with 11 bases between them.

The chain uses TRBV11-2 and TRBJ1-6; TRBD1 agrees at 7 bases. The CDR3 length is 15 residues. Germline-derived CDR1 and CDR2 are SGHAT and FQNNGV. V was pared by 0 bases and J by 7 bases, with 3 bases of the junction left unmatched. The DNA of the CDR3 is TGTGCCAGCAGCTTAGAGACAGGGTGGAATTCACCCCTCCACTTT. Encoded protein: CASSLETGWNSPLHF.

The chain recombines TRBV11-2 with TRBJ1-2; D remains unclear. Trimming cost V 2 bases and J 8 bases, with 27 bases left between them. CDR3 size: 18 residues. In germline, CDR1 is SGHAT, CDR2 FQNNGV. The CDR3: CASSLNGVSRTLRTGYTF. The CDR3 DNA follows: TGTGCCAGCAGCTTAAATGGGGTCTCCCGGACTCTCAGAACGGGCTACACCTTC.

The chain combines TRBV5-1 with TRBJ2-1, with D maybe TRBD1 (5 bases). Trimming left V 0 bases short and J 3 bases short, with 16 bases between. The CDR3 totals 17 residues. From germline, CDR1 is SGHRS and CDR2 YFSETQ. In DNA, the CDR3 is TGCGCCAGCAGCTTGGTCGTCGGGCAGGGTATCTACAATGAGCAGTTCTTC. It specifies CASSLVVGQGIYNEQFF.

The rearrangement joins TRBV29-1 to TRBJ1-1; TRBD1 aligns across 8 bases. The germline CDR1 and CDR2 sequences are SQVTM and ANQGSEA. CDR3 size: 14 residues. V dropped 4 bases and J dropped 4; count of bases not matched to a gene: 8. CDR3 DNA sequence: TGCAGCGTTGCAAGAGAGGACAGGGTCACTGAAGCTTTCTTT. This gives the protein CSVAREDRVTEAFF.

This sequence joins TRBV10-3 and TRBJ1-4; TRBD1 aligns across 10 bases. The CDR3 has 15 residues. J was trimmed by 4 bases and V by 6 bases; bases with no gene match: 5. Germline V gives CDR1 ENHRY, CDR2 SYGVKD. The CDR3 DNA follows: TGTGCCATCAGCAAGGACAGGGGGGGTAATGAAAAACTGTTTTTT. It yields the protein CAISKDRGGNEKLFF.

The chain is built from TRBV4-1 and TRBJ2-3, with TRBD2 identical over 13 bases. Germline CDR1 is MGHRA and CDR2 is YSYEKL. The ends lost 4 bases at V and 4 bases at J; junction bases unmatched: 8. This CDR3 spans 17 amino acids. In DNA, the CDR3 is TGCGCCAGCAGCCCATTTCAACTAGCGGGGGGGCCAGATACGCAGTATTTT. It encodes CASSPFQLAGGPDTQYF.

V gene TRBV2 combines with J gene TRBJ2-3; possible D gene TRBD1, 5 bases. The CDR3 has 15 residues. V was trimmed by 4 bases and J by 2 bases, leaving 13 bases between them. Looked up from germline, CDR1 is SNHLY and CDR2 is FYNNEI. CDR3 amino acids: CASSGSTGTTDTQYF. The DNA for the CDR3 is TGTGCCAGCAGTGGGTCAACAGGCACCACAGATACGCAGTATTTT.